One and the same sample provided the 31 T cell receptor beta chains below, sequenced in a study of T cells after yellow fever vaccination. TCRdb reanalysed the 5' RACE reads using MiXCR and keeps one entry per CDR3 protein. This table has 450,000 to 600,000 distinct CDR3 sequences, approximately 15% appearing once. The specimen comprised PBMCs, sampled on the day of the yellow fever booster vaccination. All receptors derive from a man aged 25 to 45 who received the YFV17D yellow fever vaccine.

This clonotype has just a few counts. The J gene is TRBJ2-3, the V gene TRBV7-9; D gene unclear. V was pared by 5 bases and J by 1 base, with 13 bases between. The length of the CDR3 is 15 residues. The germline V gene encodes CDR1 SEHNR and CDR2 FQNEAQ (reference sequence). In DNA form, the CDR3 reads TGTGCCAGCAGCCCTTCGTCCCAAGGCACAGATACGCAGTATTTT. Its protein product is CASSPSSQGTDTQYF.

This clonotype has a handful of counts. This rearrangement joins TRBV28 to TRBJ2-1, with D perhaps TRBD1 or TRBD2 (5 bases each). This CDR3 spans 15 amino acids. The germline gives CDR1 MDHEN, CDR2 SYDVKM. V lost 7 bases to trimming and J lost 2 bases, with 15 bases between them. The CDR3 nucleotides read TGTGCCAGCAACATCCCGGGGCTCGCCTACAATGAGCAGTTCTTC. Translation gives CASNIPGLAYNEQFF.

The genes are TRBV12-3 or TRBV12-4 and TRBJ1-6, with D unresolved. CDR3 length: 13 amino acids. V lost 7 bases and J lost 10, with 14 bases in between. The CDR3 DNA is TGTGCCAGCATGAATTTTGGGCGATCACCCCTCCACTTT. The encoded protein is CASMNFGRSPLHF.

V usage is TRBV7-6 and J usage is TRBJ2-2; D not resolved. V was shortened by 2 bases and J by 1 base, with 5 bases between the two germline ends. Germline-derived CDR1 and CDR2 are SGHVS and FNYEAQ. The CDR3 extends over 14 amino acids. The chain's CDR3 is CASSLYGNTGELFF. In DNA, the CDR3 is TGTGCCAGCAGCTTATACGGGAACACCGGGGAGCTGTTTTTT.

The V call is TRBV6-1, the J call TRBJ1-6; the D gene is possibly TRBD1 (6 bases). The CDR3 runs to 15 residues. Between the trimmed V and J ends, which lost 5 bases and 10 bases, there was a span of 18 bases. The V gene's germline CDR1 is MNHNS and CDR2 SASEGT. The CDR3 is CASSPRPRGGSPLHF. The CDR3 coding sequence is TGTGCCAGCAGTCCTCGGCCCCGGGGGGGCTCACCCCTCCACTTT.

V usage is TRBV4-3 and J usage is TRBJ1-1, with 7 bases fitting TRBD1. Per the germline V gene, CDR1 is LGHNA and CDR2 is YSLEER. With 3 bases clipped from V and 4 bases from J, the junction kept 5 bases outside the gene matches. This CDR3 is 14 amino acids long. The CDR3 DNA follows: TGCGCCAGCAGCCACACAGGGGTAGGCACTGAAGCTTTCTTT. This gives the protein CASSHTGVGTEAFF.

This chain uses TRBV10-2 with TRBJ1-2; TRBD1 matches 10 bases. This CDR3 spans 12 amino acids. CDR1 is WSHSY and CDR2 is SAAADI in the germline V gene. Trimming cost V 8 bases and J 3 bases; bases outside gene matches: 0. The CDR3 sequence is CASGQGDYGYTF. The DNA of the CDR3 is TGCGCCAGCGGACAGGGGGACTATGGCTACACCTTC.

This clonotype was counted a few times. This sequence joins TRBV21-1 and TRBJ2-7; the table's D call of TRBD1 was not tested on the DNA. TRBV21-1 is marked as a pseudogene. The CDR3 covers 15 residues. The CDR3 spells CASSKTGPHSYEQYF. The CDR3 bases are TGTGCCAGCAGCAAGACAGGGCCCCACTCCTACGAGCAGTACTTC.

Only a few counts were recorded for this clonotype. This chain connects TRBV28 to TRBJ2-7; D tentatively reads TRBD1 or TRBD2 (5 bases each). V was pared by 3 bases and J by 2 bases, with 14 bases between. This CDR3 contains 15 residues. Germline V lookup: CDR1 MDHEN, CDR2 SYDVKM. This CDR3 is CASSFGQGAAYEQYF. The CDR3 region has the DNA TGTGCCAGCAGTTTCGGTCAGGGAGCAGCCTACGAGCAGTACTTC. The full variable domain, in which reference TRBV28 and TRBJ2-7 provide the parts outside the CDR3, is DVKVTQSSRYLVKRTGEKVFLECVQDMDHENMFWYRQDPGLGLRLIYFSYDVKMKEKGDIPEGYSVSREKKERFSLILESASTNQTSMYLCASSFGQGAAYEQYFGPGTRLTVT.

This clonotype was seen a handful of times. J is TRBJ2-7 and V is TRBV7-6, with 12 bases that match TRBD2. Germline assignment: CDR1 SGHVS and CDR2 FNYEAQ. V lost 5 bases to trimming and J lost 0 bases; unmatched junction nucleotides: 8. This CDR3 comprises 17 residues. The CDR3 coding sequence is TGTGCCAGCAGCATCGGGACTAGCGGGTTGAGCTCCTACGAGCAGTACTTC. It encodes CASSIGTSGLSSYEQYF.

The chain combines TRBV5-1 with TRBJ1-4, with 7 bases that match TRBD1. Germline V lookup: CDR1 SGHRS, CDR2 YFSETQ. This CDR3 has 13 amino acids. Trimming took 4 bases from V and 7 from J; bases not matched to a gene: 4. The CDR3 DNA is TGCGCCAGCAGCGCCGGACAGGCTGAAAAACTGTTTTTT. This translates into CASSAGQAEKLFF.

There are a few counts of this clonotype. V gene TRBV7-6 combines with J gene TRBJ1-5; TRBD1 matches at 8 bases. This CDR3 comprises 13 residues. J was trimmed by 5 bases and V by 5 bases; bases with no gene match: 2. Germline CDR1 and CDR2: SGHVS and FNYEAQ. In nucleotides, the CDR3 is TGTGCCAGCAGCAAGGACAGGGATCAGCCCCAGCATTTT. The encoded protein is CASSKDRDQPQHF.

The gene calls are TRBV7-2 and TRBJ1-1; D is possibly TRBD1 (5 bases). This CDR3 spans 14 amino acids. Germline V gene data show CDR1 as SGHTA and CDR2 as FQGNSA. Trimming shortened V by 5 bases and J by 6 bases, and 16 bases separated the two germline ends. For the CDR3, the DNA is TGTGCCAGCAGCCTTTGGGGGGGATTCGCTGAAGCTTTCTTT. Its translation: CASSLWGGFAEAFF.

This clonotype was seen only a few times. The chain's CDR3 is CATLGQGASTGELFF. CDR3 in DNA: TGTGCCACTTTAGGGCAGGGGGCTTCGACCGGGGAGCTGTTTTTT. The chain links TRBV19 to TRBJ2-2; the match to TRBD1 covers 8 bases. The CDR3 runs 15 residues. Germline V gene lookup returns CDR1 LNHDA and CDR2 SQIVND (reference sequence). J was trimmed by 5 bases and V by 10 bases; bases with no gene match: 12.

The genes are TRBV12-3 or TRBV12-4 and TRBJ2-1, with D perhaps matching TRBD2 (5 bases). V was trimmed by 5 bases and J by 2 bases, leaving 10 bases between them. The length of the CDR3 is 14 residues. The CDR3: CASSELDPYNEQFF. The CDR3 coding sequence is TGTGCCAGCAGTGAACTAGATCCCTACAATGAGCAGTTCTTC.

V gene TRBV5-1 combines with J gene TRBJ1-1; TRBD1 is a possible D gene (5 bases). CDR3 length: 14 amino acids. Germline V gene lookup returns CDR1 SGHRS and CDR2 YFSETQ. The V end was cut by 7 bases, the J end by 3 bases, with 16 bases between. In DNA, the CDR3 is TGCGCCAGCTCCGGGGGAGTATTAGACACTGAAGCTTTCTTT. Its protein product is CASSGGVLDTEAFF.

This clonotype was seen more than once but under ten times. The rearrangement links TRBV28 to TRBJ2-7; 9 bases map to TRBD1. This CDR3 is 15 amino acids long. Unmatched junction bases numbered 7, after V lost 6 bases and J lost 1 base. Germline loops: CDR1 MDHEN, CDR2 SYDVKM. The CDR3 spells CASSPGQGLSYEQYF. The CDR3, as DNA: TGTGCCAGCAGCCCTGGACAGGGGCTTTCCTACGAGCAGTACTTC.

In this sample, this clonotype turned up a few times. V usage is TRBV12-3 or TRBV12-4 and J usage is TRBJ2-3, with 16 nucleotides matching TRBD2. Trimming took 7 bases from V and 3 from J; bases not matched to a gene: 10. The CDR3 totals 18 residues. CDR3 loop: CASKPGTSGRARTDTQYF. The CDR3 DNA follows: TGTGCCAGCAAACCCGGGACTAGCGGGAGGGCCAGAACAGATACGCAGTATTTT.

This clonotype was counted at least ten times. V gene TRBV20-1 combines with J gene TRBJ2-1, with no clear D. Trimming removed 3 bases at V and 4 bases at J, with 7 bases between. CDR1 is DFQATT and CDR2 is SNEGSKA in the germline V gene (reference sequence). CDR3 length: 12 amino acids. CDR3 in amino acids: CSASKVYNEQFF. The CDR3 bases are TGCAGTGCTAGTAAGGTATACAATGAGCAGTTCTTC.

The chain couples TRBV28 to TRBJ2-1; TRBD2 matches at 12 bases. Per the germline V gene, CDR1 is MDHEN and CDR2 is SYDVKM. This CDR3 region has 17 residues. Losses at the gene ends were 10 bases for V and 2 bases for J; bases not matched to a gene: 12. Here the CDR3 DNA reads TGTGCCACCCTAGGGACTAGCGGGCTACGGACCTACAATGAGCAGTTCTTC. The encoded protein is CATLGTSGLRTYNEQFF.

The chain recombines TRBV5-1 with TRBJ2-3, with 7 bases fitting TRBD2. Germline CDR1 is SGHRS and CDR2 is YFSETQ. J lost 1 base, V lost 4 bases, and 6 bases had no gene match. The CDR3 spans 15 residues. DNA for the CDR3: TGCGCCAGCAGCGAGCGGGATATACGCACAGATACGCAGTATTTT. Protein sequence: CASSERDIRTDTQYF.

The rearrangement links TRBV7-2 to TRBJ2-4; D unclear. The CDR3 covers 16 residues. CDR1 SGHTA and CDR2 FQGNSA come from the germline V gene. The ends were cut back, 1 base at V and 0 bases at J, with 10 bases in the middle. The CDR3 spells CASSLEVGRAKNIQYF. CDR3 in DNA: TGTGCCAGCAGCTTAGAGGTCGGTAGAGCCAAAAACATTCAGTACTTC.

V gene TRBV6-5 combines with J gene TRBJ2-1; D uncertain. This CDR3 spans 15 amino acids. V was shortened by 7 bases and J by 0 bases, with 13 bases between the two germline ends. In germline, CDR1 is MNHEY, CDR2 SVGAGI. This CDR3 reads CASMLERSSYNEQFF. The CDR3 DNA reads as TGTGCCAGCATGTTGGAACGCTCCTCCTACAATGAGCAGTTCTTC.

This clonotype has more than one count but fewer than ten. The V and J genes are TRBV27 and TRBJ2-1, with D perhaps assigned TRBD1 or TRBD2 (5 bases each). The germline gives CDR1 MNHEY, CDR2 SMNVEV (reference sequence). CDR3 length equals 14 residues. Between the trimmed V and J ends, which lost 6 bases and 7 bases, there was a span of 16 bases. Here the CDR3 reads CASRTGAGVNEQFF. DNA for the CDR3: TGTGCCAGCAGGACCGGGGCAGGTGTGAATGAGCAGTTCTTC.

The V gene is TRBV20-1, the J gene TRBJ1-2; the match to TRBD1 covers 7 bases. Germline V gives CDR1 DFQATT, CDR2 SNEGSKA (reference sequence). The CDR3 contains 13 residues. V gave up 4 bases and J gave up 7 bases; unmatched junction bases: 9. CDR3 residues: CSATDRVSRGYTF. The CDR3 coding sequence is TGCAGTGCTACAGACAGGGTGTCTCGTGGCTACACCTTC.

The rearrangement joins TRBV20-1 to TRBJ2-1, with TRBD2 matching 7 bases. CDR3 length equals 14 residues. V lost 3 bases, J lost 8 bases, and 10 bases stayed unmatched. CDR1 DFQATT and CDR2 SNEGSKA come from the germline V gene (reference sequence). The CDR3 reads CSARVGGSWYEQFF. As DNA, the CDR3 is TGCAGTGCTAGGGTCGGCGGGAGTTGGTATGAGCAGTTCTTC.

This clonotype was seen a few times. The chain has TRBV15 and TRBJ2-1; D is possibly TRBD1 (6 bases). In germline, CDR1 is LNHNV, CDR2 YYDKDF (reference sequence). Trimming cost V 0 bases and J 9 bases, with 18 bases left between them. This CDR3 comprises 16 residues. The DNA for the CDR3 is TGTGCCACCAGCAGAGATTTACAGGGTACTGCGGGTGAGCAGTTCTTC. Translation gives CATSRDLQGTAGEQFF. The whole variable domain, remainder taken from reference TRBV15 and TRBJ2-1, is DAMVIQNPRYQVTQFGKPVTLSCSQTLNHNVMYWYQQKSSQAPKLLFHYYDKDFNNEADTPDNFQSRRPNTSFCFLDIRSPGLGDTAMYLCATSRDLQGTAGEQFFGPGTRLTVL.

This clonotype was seen at least ten times. The chain joins TRBV3-1 to TRBJ2-3; 9 nucleotides line up with TRBD2. CDR1 LGHDT and CDR2 YNNKEL come from the germline V gene (reference sequence). Trimming removed 2 bases from V and 6 bases from J; junction bases left unmatched: 3. CDR3 length: 14 amino acids. The CDR3 bases are TGTGCCAGCAGCCAACGCGGGAGGGGTGATACGCAGTATTTT. Its translation is CASSQRGRGDTQYF.

The chain carries TRBV5-1 and TRBJ2-2; D may correspond to TRBD1 or TRBD2 (5 bases each). This CDR3 region has 14 residues. Germline CDR1 reads SGHRS; CDR2 reads YFSETQ. The V end was cut by 2 bases, the J end by 5 bases, with 10 bases between. The chain's CDR3 is CASSFRWGTGELFF. In DNA, the CDR3 is TGCGCCAGCAGCTTTCGCTGGGGGACCGGGGAGCTGTTTTTT.

This clonotype appeared a few times. This chain uses TRBV2 with TRBJ2-7, with no clear D. The CDR3 contains 16 residues. Germline V gene data show CDR1 as SNHLY and CDR2 as FYNNEI. V lost 5 bases and J lost 0, with 17 bases in between. The CDR3 here is CASSPWLGSSSYEQYF. Here the CDR3 DNA reads TGTGCCAGCAGTCCATGGCTGGGGTCCTCCTCCTACGAGCAGTACTTC.

The chain combines TRBV18 with TRBJ2-7, with D perhaps being TRBD1 or TRBD2 (7 bases each). V lost 3 bases, J lost 7 bases, and 19 bases lay in between. There are 15 residues in the CDR3. Germline CDR1 is KGHSH and CDR2 is LQKENI. The CDR3 region is CASSPAVRGGEEQYF. CDR3 in DNA: TGTGCCAGCTCACCCGCGGTCAGGGGGGGGGAAGAGCAGTACTTC.